The T cell receptor beta chain under discussion was sequenced for a study of human T cells and chemical hapten exposure. Whole-study results and caveats: Controls formed significantly fewer large CDR3 similarity clusters than expanded TCRs did.

With V trimmed by 6 bases and J by 9 bases, 8 bases remained unmatched. This CDR3 spans 14 amino acids. Time point: patch test 2, 6 weeks after DPC sensitization. The treatment: therapeutic diphenylcyclopropenone sensitization with weekly scalp DPC. TCRdb independently ran MiXCR on the RACE reads; one entry per CDR3 protein. Seen here are 40,000 to 45,000 distinct CDR3 sequences, around 9% observed once, and the top ten hold about 15%. In its sample, this clonotype was seen many times. Its antigen is still unknown. The sequence came from a woman between 40 and 50 years old with alopecia areata. Some clones in this sample may be carry-over from other donors' samples. V is TRBV12-3 or TRBV12-4 and J is TRBJ1-5; 10 nucleotides align to TRBD1. This material consisted of whole blood, taken in connection with sensitization to the hapten diphenylcyclopropenone (DPC). Written as DNA, the CDR3 is TGTGCCAGCAGCCGGGGACAGGGGTTCGGGCCCCAGCATTTT. Translation: CASSRGQGFGPQHF.